This TCR beta chain was found in a study of blood T cell repertoires in COVID-19. Across the whole study: Specimens from acute and convalescent COVID-19 originated in the United States, Italy and Spain. PBMCs, B-cell-depleted T cells, or T cells provided the cDNA or gDNA that made up the material.

Per germline, CDR1 GTSNPN and CDR2 SVGIG (reference sequence). The CDR3 is 13 residues long. Trimming removed 1 base from V and 8 bases from J; junction bases left unmatched: 3. Per the study methods: Amplifying reference gene primers gave estimates of nucleated cell counts. Libraries were prepared by immunoSEQ multiplex PCR; TCRdb keeps only in-frame clonotypes and omits some of them. V, J and clone size derive from that table, while D and trimming were established from the DNA sequence. This sample has 75,000 to 95,000 clones; around four fifths occur once, and the top ten carry 18%. Sequenced material: peripheral blood. The receptor was isolated from a man older than 75 with active or convalescent COVID-19. The rearrangement uses TRBV30 and TRBJ2-1; 9 nucleotides agree with TRBD2. CDR3 loop: CAWSGGRADEQFF. In nucleotides, the CDR3 is TGTGCCTGGAGTGGCGGGAGGGCCGATGAGCAGTTCTTC.